The 5 T cell receptor beta chains below come from one sample, sequenced in a study of CD8 T cells in ankylosing spondylitis. TCRdb reprocessed the 5' RACE reads via MiXCR and lists one record per CDR3 protein. The sample has over 30,000 distinct CDR3 sequences; approximately 11% are singletons. Sequences were obtained from synovial fluid, either unsorted or a sorted T cell fraction (not recorded which). These receptors all come from a male donor with ankylosing spondylitis.

This sequence joins TRBV12-3 or TRBV12-4 and TRBJ2-1; D may correspond to TRBD1 or TRBD2 (6 bases each). V was trimmed by 3 bases and J by 9 bases, leaving 24 bases between them. The CDR3 length is 17 residues. Here the CDR3 reads CASSFLTGPGRGGEQFF. The CDR3 region has the DNA TGTGCCAGCAGTTTCCTCACGGGACCCGGGAGAGGGGGTGAGCAGTTCTTC.

This clonotype has a count of ten or more. This chain links TRBV5-6 with TRBJ2-3; weak D call: TRBD2 (6 bases). This CDR3 region has 13 residues. V lost 4 bases and J lost 9, with 15 bases in between. CDR1 and CDR2 (germline): SGHDT, YYEEEE. The CDR3 reads CASSPPGEETQYF. The CDR3 DNA is TGTGCCAGCAGCCCACCCGGGGAGGAGACGCAGTATTTT.

The chain carries TRBV12-3 or TRBV12-4 and TRBJ1-5, with 9 bases aligning to TRBD1. This CDR3 comprises 14 residues. The junction had 4 bases not matched to a gene; V was cut back by 3 bases and J by 7 bases. In DNA form, the CDR3 reads TGTGCCAGCAGTTTGGACAGGGGATTGCAGCCCCAGCATTTT. Residues: CASSLDRGLQPQHF.

This clonotype showed up just a few times. The V call is TRBV6-2 or TRBV6-3, the J call TRBJ2-2, with D possibly matching TRBD2 (5 bases). CDR1 and CDR2 (germline): MNHEY, SVGEGT. With 2 bases removed from V and 6 bases from J, the gap between germline ends came to 19 bases. The CDR3 has 17 residues. CDR3 DNA: TGTGCCAGCAGTTACGCGCAGCGGCCGGGCGTCGCCGGGGAGCTGTTTTTT. It specifies CASSYAQRPGVAGELFF.

The chain recombines TRBV20-1 with TRBJ1-2; TRBD1 might be the D (6 bases). Germline V gives CDR1 DFQATT, CDR2 SNEGSKA (reference sequence). Trimming cost V 6 bases and J 9 bases, with 11 bases left between them. The CDR3 has 10 amino acids. This CDR3 reads CSAPGTSYTF. DNA of the CDR3: TGCAGTGCACCCGGGACAAGCTACACCTTC.